This passage covers 27 T cell receptor beta chains from one sample sequenced in a study of blood T cell repertoires in COVID-19. Clones were read by immunoSEQ multiplex PCR, and TCRdb kept only the in-frame ones, dropping some. The sample shows roughly 190,000 clones, approximately 86% of them seen only once. Sequences were obtained from PBMCs or T cells enriched from blood (not recorded which). The receptors come from a woman aged 40 to 50 in a cohort exposed to, infected with or recovered from COVID-19 (not recorded which).

The chain is built from TRBV7-9 and TRBJ2-2; 8 bases fit TRBD1. The length of the CDR3 is 17 residues. V lost 7 bases and J lost 6; bases outside the gene matches: 16. CDR1 is SEHNR and CDR2 is FQNEAQ in the germline V gene (reference sequence). CDR3 amino acids: CASTHILQGARAGELFF. CDR3 DNA: TGTGCCAGCACCCATATTTTGCAGGGGGCTCGGGCCGGGGAGCTGTTTTTT.

This clone has just one count. This chain joins TRBV5-1 and TRBJ2-7; D not resolved. The germline CDR1 and CDR2 sequences are SGHRS and YFSETQ. This CDR3 contains 12 residues. V was pared by 3 bases and J by 6 bases, with 10 bases between. The DNA for the CDR3 is TGCGCCAGCAGCTACCCTGACTCCGAGCAGTACTTC. As protein: CASSYPDSEQYF.

This chain links TRBV6-2 or TRBV6-3 with TRBJ2-1; 11 bases line up with TRBD2. The length of the CDR3 is 18 residues. In germline, CDR1 is MNHEY, CDR2 SVGEGT. Trimming cost V 6 bases and J 2 bases; bases outside gene matches: 12. The DNA of the CDR3 is TGTGCCAGCAGCCGACCCTTGGGACTAGCGGAGACCTACAATGAGCAGTTCTTC. The encoded protein is CASSRPLGLAETYNEQFF.

The chain employs TRBV3-1 (or the pseudogene TRBV3-2) and TRBJ2-5; D ambiguous. V was cut by 1 base and J by 7 bases, with 16 bases left in between. Germline-derived CDR1 and CDR2 are LGHDT and YNNKEL (reference sequence). The CDR3 spans 15 residues. This chain's CDR3 is CASSQADGLTGTQYF. CDR3 bases: TGTGCCAGCAGCCAAGCCGACGGCCTCACGGGGACCCAGTACTTC.

The V gene is TRBV12-5, the J gene TRBJ2-1; 9 bases line up with TRBD2. Germline CDR1 is LGHNT and CDR2 is FRNRAP. This CDR3 comprises 15 residues. Germline trimming cut 5 bases from V and 6 bases from J; bases unmatched to any gene: 8. The CDR3 sequence is CASGKSGRQSNEQFF. The CDR3 region has the DNA TGTGCTAGTGGTAAAAGCGGGAGGCAAAGCAATGAGCAGTTCTTC.

The chain employs TRBV6-5 and TRBJ2-3; TRBD2 matches 7 bases. J gave up 1 base and V 5 bases, and 6 bases lay outside the gene matches. The CDR3 spans 15 residues. Germline CDR1 is MNHEY and CDR2 is SVGAGI. This chain's CDR3 is CASSPQAGGTDTQYF. In nucleotides, the CDR3 is TGTGCCAGCAGTCCCCAGGCGGGAGGCACAGATACGCAGTATTTT.

The gene calls are TRBV7-9 and TRBJ2-7; D is possibly TRBD2 (5 bases). CDR1 and CDR2 (germline): SEHNR, FQNEAQ (reference sequence). Trimming cost V 1 base and J 3 bases, with 10 bases left between them. This CDR3 is 14 amino acids long. The CDR3 protein is CASSLDGRDYEQYF. CDR3 sequence (DNA): TGTGCCAGCAGCTTAGATGGGAGAGACTACGAGCAGTACTTC.

The V and J genes are TRBV5-4 and TRBJ2-7; TRBD2 matches at 8 bases. The V and J ends lost 1 base and 4 bases, in that order; junction bases with no gene match: 4. Germline loops: CDR1 SGHNT, CDR2 YYREEE (reference sequence). There are 14 residues in the CDR3. The CDR3 loop is CASSLRGGIYEQYF. The CDR3 DNA sequence: TGTGCCAGCAGCTTGCGGGGGGGCATATACGAGCAGTACTTC.

This sequence joins TRBV5-1 and TRBJ2-2, with a possible D match to TRBD1 (5 bases). From germline, CDR1 is SGHRS and CDR2 YFSETQ. Trimming took off 3 bases at V and 0 bases at J, with 6 bases between the two ends. The CDR3 has 14 residues. The CDR3 sequence: CASSWTSNTGELFF. CDR3 in DNA: TGCGCCAGCAGCTGGACATCGAACACCGGGGAGCTGTTTTTT.

The rearrangement links TRBV5-1 to TRBJ1-4; 11 bases agree with TRBD1. CDR3 length: 15 amino acids. The germline CDR1 and CDR2 sequences are SGHRS and YFSETQ. With V trimmed by 7 bases and J by 7 bases, 9 bases remained unmatched. CDR3 protein: CASWGAGTGGEKLFF. CDR3 bases: TGCGCCAGCTGGGGAGCCGGGACAGGGGGTGAAAAACTGTTTTTT.

The rearrangement joins TRBV7-2 to TRBJ1-5, with a tentative D call TRBD1 (5 bases). Trimming took off 1 base at V and 5 bases at J, with 12 bases between the two ends. The CDR3 has 15 amino acids. CDR1 and CDR2 (germline): SGHTA, FQGNSA. The CDR3 loop reads CASSLEGVGDQPQHF. The CDR3 nucleotides read TGTGCCAGCAGCTTAGAAGGGGTTGGGGATCAGCCCCAGCATTTT.

V is TRBV6-5 and J is TRBJ1-2; possible D gene TRBD1, 6 bases. Germline V gene lookup returns CDR1 MNHEY and CDR2 SVGAGI. The CDR3 sequence is 13 residues long. V was cut by 7 bases and J by 4 bases, with 13 bases left in between. The chain's CDR3 is CASTDRTLYGYTF. The CDR3 nucleotides are TGTGCCAGCACGGACAGAACTCTCTATGGCTACACCTTC.

The genes are TRBV28 and TRBJ1-2; D perhaps matches TRBD1 (6 bases). CDR3 length equals 14 residues. V lost 6 bases to trimming and J lost 4 bases, with 15 bases between them. Germline V gene lookup returns CDR1 MDHEN and CDR2 SYDVKM. CDR3 nucleotide sequence: TGTGCCAGCAGACTGACAGGACTTACCTATGGCTACACCTTC. Its translation: CASRLTGLTYGYTF.

The J gene is TRBJ2-1, the V gene TRBV7-9; TRBD2 matches 8 bases. The CDR3 has 16 amino acids. Germline trimming cut 1 base from V and 12 bases from J; bases unmatched to any gene: 14. Per the germline V gene, CDR1 is SEHNR and CDR2 is FQNEAQ (reference sequence). The CDR3 is CASSLEAGGPAFWQFF. CDR3 nucleotide sequence: TGTGCCAGCAGCTTAGAGGCGGGAGGACCCGCATTTTGGCAGTTCTTC.

The chain joins TRBV7-2 to TRBJ2-1, with 8 bases lining up with TRBD2. The CDR3 has 15 residues. The V gene end was trimmed by 2 bases and the J gene end by 8 bases; junction bases not matched to a gene: 8. Germline loops: CDR1 SGHTA, CDR2 FQGNSA. The CDR3 region is CASSLRSGGPDEQFF. In DNA form, the CDR3 reads TGTGCCAGCAGCTTAAGATCGGGGGGGCCGGATGAGCAGTTCTTC.

V usage is TRBV3-1 (or the pseudogene TRBV3-2) and J usage is TRBJ2-3; 11 bases align to TRBD2. The CDR3 extends over 18 amino acids. Trimming at V came to 0 bases and at J to 2 bases, leaving 7 bases not matched to a gene. Germline CDR1 LGHDT, CDR2 YNNKEL (reference sequence). The CDR3 DNA reads as TGTGCCAGCAGCCAAGATCTGTCTAGCGGGAGGACCACAGATACGCAGTATTTT. Protein: CASSQDLSSGRTTDTQYF.

The J gene is TRBJ1-4, the V gene TRBV11-2; D gene ambiguous. CDR1 and CDR2 from the germline V gene are SGHAT and FQNNGV. V was clipped by 0 bases and J by 0 bases, with 11 bases between them. The CDR3 is 17 residues long. The CDR3 sequence is CASSLERRVTTNEKLFF. The CDR3 DNA sequence: TGTGCCAGCAGCTTAGAGAGGAGAGTGACAACTAATGAAAAACTGTTTTTT.

V gene TRBV18 combines with J gene TRBJ1-1; unclear D gene. V was pared by 6 bases and J by 2 bases, with 16 bases between. The CDR3 is 15 residues long. Germline CDR1 is KGHSH and CDR2 is LQKENI. In DNA, the CDR3 is TGTGCCAGCTCGGTACGGACGGGATTAAACACTGAAGCTTTCTTT. Its protein product is CASSVRTGLNTEAFF. The full variable domain, in which reference TRBV18 and TRBJ1-1 provide the parts outside the CDR3, is NAGVMQNPRHLVRRRGQEARLRCSPMKGHSHVYWYRQLPEEGLKFMVYLQKENIIDESGMPKERFSAEFPKEGPSILRIQQVVRGDSAAYFCASSVRTGLNTEAFFGQGTRLTVV.

A single count supports this clone. The J gene is TRBJ1-5, the V gene TRBV5-1; D is unresolved. This CDR3 is 13 amino acids long. Germline V lookup: CDR1 SGHRS, CDR2 YFSETQ. V was pared by 1 base and J by 4 bases, with 6 bases between. The CDR3 DNA reads TGCGCCAGCAGCTTGACCGGGAATCAGCCCCAGCATTTT. Translating gives CASSLTGNQPQHF. The whole variable domain, filled in from reference TRBV5-1 and TRBJ1-5, reads KAGVTQTPRYLIKTRGQQVTLSCSPISGHRSVSWYQQTPGQGLQFLFEYFSETQRNKGNFPGRFSGRQFSNSRSEMNVSTLELGDSALYLCASSLTGNQPQHFGDGTRLSIL.

The chain couples TRBV24-1 to TRBJ2-2, with 12 positions matching TRBD2. The CDR3 extends over 20 amino acids. J was trimmed by 3 bases and V by 1 base; bases with no gene match: 11. CDR1 and CDR2 (germline): KGHDR, SFDVKD. CDR3 amino acids: CATSDFISSGRAWDTGELFF. CDR3 nucleotides: TGTGCCACCAGTGATTTTATATCTAGCGGGAGGGCCTGGGACACCGGGGAGCTGTTTTTT.

The rearrangement links TRBV3-1 (or the pseudogene TRBV3-2) to TRBJ2-7; the D gene is possibly TRBD1 (5 bases). The CDR3 sequence is 14 residues long. With 1 base removed from V and 3 bases from J, the gap between germline ends came to 10 bases. Germline V gene lookup returns CDR1 LGHDT and CDR2 YNNKEL (reference sequence). Here the CDR3 DNA reads TGTGCCAGCAGCCAAGCCCGGACAAACTACGAGCAGTACTTC. Translation: CASSQARTNYEQYF.

The V gene is TRBV10-3, the J gene TRBJ2-7; TRBD1 aligns across 7 bases. J gave up 0 bases and V 10 bases, and 6 bases lay outside the gene matches. Germline loops: CDR1 ENHRY, CDR2 SYGVKD. This CDR3 comprises 13 residues. In DNA, the CDR3 is TGTGCCACTCGAAGGGACAGCTCCTACGAGCAGTACTTC. The encoded protein is CATRRDSSYEQYF.

The J gene is TRBJ1-6, the V gene TRBV3-1 (or the pseudogene TRBV3-2); the D is unclear. The V gene lost 1 base and the J gene lost 6 bases, with 16 bases spanning the gap. CDR3 size: 17 residues. Germline V gene sequence: CDR1 LGHDT, CDR2 YNNKEL (reference sequence). CDR3 nucleotide sequence: TGTGCCAGCAGCCAAGGGACGGGGAGGAGGCCTAATTCACCCCTCCACTTT. Amino acid sequence: CASSQGTGRRPNSPLHF.

The CDR3 loop is CASSLQGGNTEAFF. CDR3 nucleotides: TGTGCCAGCAGCTTACAGGGGGGGAACACTGAAGCTTTCTTT. V and J are TRBV5-4 and TRBJ1-1; TRBD1 agrees at 8 bases. Germline assignment: CDR1 SGHNT and CDR2 YYREEE (reference sequence). This CDR3 has 14 residues. After removal of 2 bases from V and 1 base from J, the junction contained 1 base not matched to a gene.

The chain combines TRBV2 with TRBJ2-7, with 11 bases aligning to TRBD2. Germline loops: CDR1 SNHLY, CDR2 FYNNEI. After removal of 6 bases from V and 4 bases from J, the junction contained 8 bases not matched to a gene. The CDR3 is made up of 15 amino acids. The CDR3 bases are TGTGCCAGCAGATATTCTAGCGGGAGGAGATACGAGCAGTACTTC. Encoded protein: CASRYSSGRRYEQYF. Drawing the rest from reference TRBV2 and TRBJ2-7, the complete variable domain is EPEVTQTPSHQVTQMGQEVILRCVPISNHLYFYWYRQILGQKVEFLVSFYNNEISEKSEIFDDQFSVERPDGSNFTLKIRSTKLEDSAMYFCASRYSSGRRYEQYFGPGTRLTVT.

The chain joins TRBV25-1 to TRBJ2-1, with 11 bases aligning to TRBD2. The CDR3 is 15 residues long. V shed 3 bases, J shed 4 bases, and the junction held 2 bases outside the gene matches. Germline V gives CDR1 MGHDK, CDR2 SYGVNS. As DNA, the CDR3 is TGTGCCAGCAGTGAGACTAGCGGGGCGTACAATGAGCAGTTCTTC. This translates into CASSETSGAYNEQFF.

This clone was detected once. The chain employs TRBV24-1 and TRBJ1-1; D remains unclear. This CDR3 spans 12 amino acids. The V and J ends lost 5 bases and 1 base respectively, with 4 bases between them. CDR1 and CDR2 from the germline V gene are KGHDR and SFDVKD. CDR3 coding DNA: TGTGCCACCAGTGGAGGGAACACTGAAGCTTTCTTT. This gives the protein CATSGGNTEAFF.